Listed below are T cell receptor beta chains from one sample, sequenced in a study of T cells after posttransplantation cyclophosphamide. This table comes from immunoSEQ multiplex PCR, and its TCRdb copy is limited to in-frame clones, with some not included. Observed in the sample are some 46,000 clones, none of them singletons. The sequencing input was PBMCs. The origin of the receptors is a man in his forties in good health, CMV-negative, and a related stem cell transplant donor. CDR3s include the opening cysteine and the closing phenylalanine or tryptophan. D genes are given only for firm matches. Rows give clone size only sometimes, using once, few, many, or a class for an expanded clone.

NA | TRBJ1-5 | NA | TRBV6-6 | TGTGCCAGCAGTTACTCCTTCTTTACGGCCCAGCATTTT | CASSYSFFTAQHF
NA | TRBJ1-2 | NA | TRBV7-8 | TGTGCCAGCAGCTCTGACAGGACCTATGGCTACACCTTC | CASSSDRTYGYTF
many | TRBJ1-1 | NA | TRBV10-3 | TGTGCCATCAGTGACGGAGGGTACACTGAAGCTTTCTTT | CAISDGGYTEAFF
many | TRBJ2-1 | TRBD1 | TRBV2 | TGTGCCAGCAGTCCTGCTCGACAGGGTCCGCAGTTCTTC | CASSPARQGPQFF
few | TRBJ2-5 | NA | TRBV5-1 | TGCGCCAGCAGCTTGCAAGGGGCGAAAGAGACCCAGTACTTC | CASSLQGAKETQYF
many | TRBJ2-7 | TRBD1 | TRBV11-1 | TGTGCCAGCAGCTTACCGGGACAGTCCTCCTACGAGCAGTACTTC | CASSLPGQSSYEQYF
many | TRBJ2-7 | NA | TRBV5-1 | TGCGCCAGCAGCACAGACATATCCTACGAGCAGTACTTC | CASSTDISYEQYF
NA | TRBJ1-2 | TRBD1 | TRBV7-9 | TGTGCCAGCAGCGTGGGGACAGGGGAGTATGGCTACACCTTC | CASSVGTGEYGYTF
few | TRBJ2-2 | NA | TRBV29-1 | TGCAGCGTTGAATCCGCGGATACCGGGGAGCTGTTTTTT | CSVESADTGELFF
many | TRBJ2-3 | TRBD2 | TRBV4-3 | TGCGCCAGCAGCCAGGGTAGCGGGACCACAGATACGCAGTATTTT | CASSQGSGTTDTQYF
many | TRBJ1-1 | NA | TRBV9 | TGTGCCAGCAGCGTCGGTGACACTGAAGCTTTCTTT | CASSVGDTEAFF
many | TRBJ1-3 | NA | TRBV7-9 | TGTGCCAGCAGCGGCCAGGCCTCTCTGAGCACCATATATTTT | CASSGQASLSTIYF
many | TRBJ2-7 | TRBD2 | TRBV2 | TGTGCTACCAACCGCGGGGGGCTCGAGCAGTACTTC | CATNRGGLEQYF
many | TRBJ2-7 | TRBD1 | TRBV7-2 | TGTGCCAGCAGCTCCGGGACAGGGTACTACGAGCAGTACTTC | CASSSGTGYYEQYF
many | TRBJ2-1 | TRBD2 | TRBV10-2 | TGCGCCAGCAGTGAAGAACTAGCGGGAGACTATGAGCAGTTCTTC | CASSEELAGDYEQFF
NA | TRBJ2-1 | TRBD2 | TRBV11-2 | TGTGCCAGCAGCTTAGATGCCGGGACTAGCGGGAGAATTTATGAGCAGTTCTTC | CASSLDAGTSGRIYEQFF
many | TRBJ2-3 | TRBD2 | TRBV4-3 | TGCGCCAGCAGCCAAGAAGGATCCCGGGGGGGGGATACGCAGTATTTT | CASSQEGSRGGDTQYF
many | TRBJ2-7 | TRBD2 | TRBV6-5 | TGTGCCAGCAGTTACTCGAGCGGGGGGGCCGAGCAGTACTTC | CASSYSSGGAEQYF
NA | TRBJ2-1 | TRBD2 | TRBV9 | TGTGCCAGCAGCGTGCTCGGGACTAGCGGGGGGGAGCAGTTCTTC | CASSVLGTSGGEQFF
many | TRBJ1-1 | NA | TRBV6-4 | TGTGCCAGCAGCGCTGGTTGGAGCACTGAAGCTTTCTTT | CASSAGWSTEAFF
many | TRBJ1-6 | TRBD1 | TRBV6-6 | TGTGCCAGCAGCCCGGGACAGCCTAATTCACCCCTCCACTTT | CASSPGQPNSPLHF
many | TRBJ2-1 | NA | TRBV27 | TGTGCCAGCAGTTGGAGCGGTGGCTACAATGAGCAGTTCTTC | CASSWSGGYNEQFF
many | TRBJ1-2 | NA | TRBV6-6 | TGTGCCAGTGGTGACAGTCCCAAGGGGTTCTTC | CASGDSPKGFF
many | TRBJ1-5 | NA | TRBV30 | TGTGCCTGGAAGGGGGACAATAGCAATCAGCCCCAGCATTTT | CAWKGDNSNQPQHF
many | TRBJ2-7 | TRBD2 | TRBV19 | TGTGCCAGTAGTCGGACTAGCGGGGCCTACGAGCAGTACTTC | CASSRTSGAYEQYF
NA | TRBJ2-4 | NA | TRBV4-3 | TGCGCCAGCAGCCAAGTCCCGGGAGTGGTGGACATTCAGTACTTC | CASSQVPGVVDIQYF
few | TRBJ1-1 | TRBD1 | TRBV11-2 | TGTGCCAGCAGAGGAAACGCCGGGACAGGGAACACTGAAGCTTTCTTT | CASRGNAGTGNTEAFF
many | TRBJ1-1 | NA | TRBV9 | TGTGCCAGCAGCGTACAGGCCTTGAACACTGAAGCTTTCTTT | CASSVQALNTEAFF
many | TRBJ2-2 | TRBD2 | TRBV10-3 | TGTGCCATCACTCCTAGCGGGAGGGCCTCGAACACCGGGGAGCTGTTTTTT | CAITPSGRASNTGELFF
many | TRBJ2-3 | TRBD1 | TRBV5-4 | TGTGCCAGCAGCTTGGACAGGGGATACACAGATACGCAGTATTTT | CASSLDRGYTDTQYF
many | TRBJ2-2 | TRBD2 | TRBV10-3 | TGTGCCATCAGTGAGGTGGGGACTAGCGGGAGACAATACACCGGGGAGCTGTTTTTT | CAISEVGTSGRQYTGELFF
many | TRBJ2-3 | TRBD2 | TRBV19 | TGTGCCAGTAGTCAGGGCGCTGCGACGGGAGGGCCCCTAGATACGCAGTATTTT | CASSQGAATGGPLDTQYF
NA | TRBJ1-6 | NA | TRBV21-1 | TGTGCCAGCAGCCTTCCACACCGGGACTCTCGTCTATTTCCTAATAATTCACCCCTCCACTTT | CASSLPHRDSRLFPNNSPLHF
NA | TRBJ1-1 | NA | TRBV11-3 | TGTGCCAGCAGCCCTATTCAGGGTAGTGCGGAAGCTTTCTTT | CASSPIQGSAEAFF
NA | TRBJ2-1 | NA | TRBV11-2 | TGTGCCAGCAGCTTACGGTCTAGCTCCTACAATGAGCAGTTCTTC | CASSLRSSSYNEQFF
NA | TRBJ2-3 | TRBD1 | TRBV20-1 | TGCAGTGCCGGACAGGGGAATACGCAGTATTTT | CSAGQGNTQYF
many | TRBJ1-4 | TRBD1 | TRBV6-1 | TGTGCCAGCAAGGTTATGGGACAGGGTAATGAAAAACTGTTTTTT | CASKVMGQGNEKLFF
many | TRBJ2-1 | NA | TRBV12-5 | TGTGCTAGTGGTTTTGAGACCCCGGGACACTCCTACAATGAGCAGTTCTTC | CASGFETPGHSYNEQFF
NA | TRBJ2-2 | TRBD2 | TRBV5-1 | TGCGCCAGCAGCTTGATGCGGACTAGTCCCGGGGAGCTGTTTTTT | CASSLMRTSPGELFF
many | TRBJ1-5 | NA | TRBV2 | TGTGCCAGCTCTGTAATTAGCAATCAGCCCCAGCATTTT | CASSVISNQPQHF
many | TRBJ2-1 | TRBD2 | TRBV6-6 | TGTGCCAGCAGCCCCCGACTAGCGGGGCGCTACAATGAGCAGTTCTTC | CASSPRLAGRYNEQFF
NA | TRBJ1-6 | NA | TRBV5-4 | TGTGCCAGCAGCCGGGAAGAACGTAGTTCACCCCTCCACTTT | CASSREERSSPLHF
many | TRBJ2-7 | TRBD1 | TRBV5-1 | TGCGCCAGCAGCAAGATCAGGGGGCAAGAGCAGTACTTC | CASSKIRGQEQYF
many | TRBJ2-1 | NA | TRBV11-2 | TGTGCCAGCAGCCCCCCGGAAGGAGGCTACAATGAGCAGTTCTTC | CASSPPEGGYNEQFF
many | TRBJ1-4 | TRBD1 | TRBV10-3 | TGTGCCATCAGTGAGTCACAGGGGGTGAGCGAAAAACTGTTTTTT | CAISESQGVSEKLFF
NA | TRBJ1-5 | NA | TRBV7-3 | TGTGCCAGCAGCTTAGGACAGCTTTATAGCAATCAGCCCCAGCATTTT | CASSLGQLYSNQPQHF
few | TRBJ2-5 | NA | TRBV7-3 | TGTGCCAGCAGCCCCGCTAGCGCGTTTGGAGAGACCCAGTACTTC | CASSPASAFGETQYF
many | TRBJ1-3 | NA | TRBV4-3 | TGCGCCAGCAGCCAAGATCTGGGAGTATACTCTGGAAACACCATATATTTT | CASSQDLGVYSGNTIYF
many | TRBJ2-2 | TRBD1 | TRBV18 | TGTGCCAGCTCACCAACAGGGGGCAACACCGGGGAGCTGTTTTTT | CASSPTGGNTGELFF
many | TRBJ1-5 | NA | TRBV5-5 | TGTGCCAGCAGCTTGCAGGGAGGGTTGGATCAGCCCCAGCATTTT | CASSLQGGLDQPQHF
many | TRBJ2-3 | NA | TRBV6-5 | TGTGCCAGCAGTTACTCGAGTATTACCGATACGCAGTATTTT | CASSYSSITDTQYF
many | TRBJ1-1 | NA | TRBV5-6 | TGTGCCAGCAGCTTGGTAGGACACCTGAACACTGAAGCTTTCTTT | CASSLVGHLNTEAFF
many | TRBJ1-3 | NA | TRBV7-2 | TGTGCCAGCAGCCAAGAGTCAGGGTTCTCTGGAAACACCATATATTTT | CASSQESGFSGNTIYF
many | TRBJ2-6 | NA | TRBV18 | TGTGCCAGCTCACCTACAAGTGGTGACTCTGGGGCCAACGTCCTGACTTTC | CASSPTSGDSGANVLTF